The clone carrying this T cell receptor beta chain occurred many times. Sequence at one end of the junction differs from germline and may be a read error. The CDR3 covers 11 residues. Germline lookup yields CDR1 SQVTM and CDR2 ANQGSEA. In TCRdb, the 5' RACE reads were re-called with MiXCR into one record per CDR3 protein. The sample has 85,000 to 100,000 distinct CDR3 sequences, approximately 12% seen once. The sample belongs to a study of spatial heterogeneity in lung cancer. Time point meaning: sample taken at primary tumor resection. This receptor was obtained from a male donor with early-stage non-small cell lung cancer. The sample was PBMCs, taken at surgery. The chain combines TRBV29-1 with TRBJ2-3, with 9 bases identical to TRBD2. This CDR3 is CSVIAGATSDF. DNA of the CDR3: TGCAGCGTCATAGCGGGGGCCACATCGGATTTT.